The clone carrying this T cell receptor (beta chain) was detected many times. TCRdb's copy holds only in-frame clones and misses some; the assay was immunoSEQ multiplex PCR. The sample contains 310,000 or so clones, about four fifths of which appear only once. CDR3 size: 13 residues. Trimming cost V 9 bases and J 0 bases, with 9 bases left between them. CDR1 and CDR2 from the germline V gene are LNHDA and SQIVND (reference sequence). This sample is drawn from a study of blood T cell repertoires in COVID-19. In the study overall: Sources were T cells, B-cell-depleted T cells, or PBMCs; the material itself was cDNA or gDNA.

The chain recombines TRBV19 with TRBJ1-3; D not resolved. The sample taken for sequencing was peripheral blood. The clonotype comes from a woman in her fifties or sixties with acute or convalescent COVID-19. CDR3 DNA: TGTGCCAGCCGGGGAGTCTCTGGAAACACCATATATTTT. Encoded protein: CASRGVSGNTIYF.